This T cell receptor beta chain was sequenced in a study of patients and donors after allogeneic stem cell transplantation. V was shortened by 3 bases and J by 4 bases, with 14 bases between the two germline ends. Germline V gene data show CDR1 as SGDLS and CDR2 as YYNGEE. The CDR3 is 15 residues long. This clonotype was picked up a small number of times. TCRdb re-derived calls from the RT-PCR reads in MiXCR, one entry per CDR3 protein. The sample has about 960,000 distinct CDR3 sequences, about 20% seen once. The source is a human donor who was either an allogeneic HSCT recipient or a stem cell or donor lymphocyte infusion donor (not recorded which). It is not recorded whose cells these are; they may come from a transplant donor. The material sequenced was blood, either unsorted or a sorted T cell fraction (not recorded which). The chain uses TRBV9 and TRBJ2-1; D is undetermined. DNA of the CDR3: TGTGCCAGCAGCGCTCGTGGGTTGGGGTACAATGAGCAGTTCTTC. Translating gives CASSARGLGYNEQFF. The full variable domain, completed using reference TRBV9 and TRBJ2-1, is DSGVTQTPKHLITATGQRVTLRCSPRSGDLSVYWYQQSLDQGLQFLIQYYNGEERAKGNILERFSAQQFPDLHSELNLSSLELGDSALYFCASSARGLGYNEQFFGPGTRLTVL.